This T cell receptor beta chain was identified during a study of blood T cell repertoires in COVID-19. The germline V gene encodes CDR1 LGHDT and CDR2 YNNKEL (reference sequence). This CDR3 has 14 amino acids. V was trimmed by 2 bases and J by 3 bases, leaving 10 bases between them. The method was immunoSEQ multiplex PCR; TCRdb's version includes in-frame clones alone and lacks a portion of them. The table lists over 50,000 clones, approximately 88% of them singletons. Input material: peripheral blood. This TCR derives from a human donor in a cohort sampled during active COVID-19. The chain carries TRBV3-1 (or the pseudogene TRBV3-2) and TRBJ1-2; D unresolved. The CDR3 protein is CASSQPGGYYGYTF. CDR3 in DNA: TGTGCCAGCAGCCAACCTGGAGGGTACTATGGCTACACCTTC.